Sequencing of this T cell receptor beta chain was carried out in a study of early stage breast cancer tumors. The protocol was immunoSEQ multiplex PCR, while the TCRdb copy is restricted to in-frame clones and leaves out a portion. The sample carries about 21,000 clones, about 78% recorded once. Germline CDR1 reads GTSNPN; CDR2 reads SVGIG (reference sequence). CDR3 length: 19 amino acids. V lost 0 bases and J 1 base, leaving 22 bases between the germline ends. Sequenced input: blood. This TCR was recovered from a person in their sixties or seventies with breast cancer. V usage is TRBV30 and J usage is TRBJ2-1; maybe TRBD2 (5 bases). The DNA for the CDR3 is TGTGCCTGGAGTGTTATCCGGGGAAGGGCGGCAAAATCCTACAATGAGCAGTTCTTC. Translation gives CAWSVIRGRAAKSYNEQFF.